One and the same sample provided the 32 T cell receptor beta chains below, sequenced in a study of identical twins. One entry per CDR3 protein, called by TCRdb with MiXCR from the 5' RACE reads. The repertoire holds around 530,000 distinct CDR3 sequences, with approximately 16% as singletons. These data are also associated with another study on yellow fever vaccine responses in identical twins.

What was sequenced was CD4+ T cells sorted from blood. These TCRs come from a woman between 18 and 29 years old in good health.

This clonotype occurred a few times. The rearrangement joins TRBV2 to TRBJ2-2; 7 positions agree with TRBD1. Trimming took 11 bases from V and 3 from J; bases not matched to a gene: 12. Germline V lookup: CDR1 SNHLY, CDR2 FYNNEI. The CDR3 runs to 15 residues. The CDR3 region is CAGRQGAFDTGELFF. In DNA, the CDR3 is TGTGCCGGTAGACAGGGAGCTTTTGACACCGGGGAGCTGTTTTTT.

This clonotype showed up many times. V usage is TRBV3-1 and J usage is TRBJ2-5, with a weak D call TRBD1 (5 bases). This CDR3 is built from 15 residues. With 1 base removed from V and 0 bases from J, the gap between germline ends came to 9 bases. The germline V gene has CDR1 LGHDT and CDR2 YNNKEL (reference sequence). The DNA of the CDR3 is TGTGCCAGCAGCCAAGGCCGACAGTACCAAGAGACCCAGTACTTC. Protein: CASSQGRQYQETQYF.

V is TRBV24-1 and J is TRBJ2-7; D uncertain. The CDR3 consists of 12 residues. Germline CDR1 reads KGHDR; CDR2 reads SFDVKD. V dropped 3 bases and J dropped 3 bases, with 5 bases sitting between them. CDR3 DNA: TGTGCCACCAGTGATCAAGGCTACGAGCAGTACTTC. Its protein product is CATSDQGYEQYF.

J is TRBJ2-1 and V is TRBV10-3; 7 nucleotides agree with TRBD1. This CDR3 is built from 14 residues. J was trimmed by 6 bases and V by 7 bases; bases with no gene match: 9. CDR1 is ENHRY, CDR2 SYGVKD, per germline. DNA of the CDR3: TGTGCCATCACGGCACAGGGGAGTGGCAATGAGCAGTTCTTC. Protein: CAITAQGSGNEQFF.

The V and J genes are TRBV18 and TRBJ2-7; D is perhaps TRBD2 (6 bases). The ends were cut back, 0 bases at V and 0 bases at J, with 9 bases in the middle. The germline V gene encodes CDR1 KGHSH and CDR2 LQKENI. The length of the CDR3 is 15 residues. The CDR3 sequence: CASSPPATSSYEQYF. Written as DNA, the CDR3 is TGTGCCAGCTCACCACCGGCGACTAGCTCCTACGAGCAGTACTTC.

This clonotype has a count of ten or more. V and J are TRBV10-3 and TRBJ2-3; 7 bases map to TRBD1. Looked up from germline, CDR1 is ENHRY and CDR2 is SYGVKD. V shed 5 bases, J shed 3 bases, and the junction held 8 bases outside the gene matches. The length of the CDR3 is 15 residues. The CDR3 DNA reads TGTGCCATCAGTCGAACAGGGGAGAGGACAGATACGCAGTATTTT. As protein: CAISRTGERTDTQYF.

This clonotype showed up many times. J is TRBJ2-7 and V is TRBV6-2 or TRBV6-3; D is uncertain. The CDR3 has 12 residues. Germline lookup yields CDR1 MNHEY and CDR2 SVGEGT. Trimming cost V 7 bases and J 2 bases, with 9 bases left between them. CDR3 sequence (DNA): TGTGCCAGCACCGACCTACCCTACGAGCAGTACTTC. Its protein is CASTDLPYEQYF.

This sequence joins TRBV6-2 or TRBV6-3 and TRBJ2-7; maybe TRBD2 (7 bases). CDR1 and CDR2 from the germline V gene are MNHEY and SVGEGT. This CDR3 comprises 15 residues. The V gene lost 4 bases and the J gene lost 0 bases, with 13 bases spanning the gap. The CDR3 nucleotides are TGTGCCAGCAGTTCCCGGGGGGCTCCCTCCTACGAGCAGTACGTC. It is translated as CASSSRGAPSYEQYV.

The chain combines TRBV2 with TRBJ1-2; tentatively, D is TRBD1 (5 bases). CDR1 and CDR2 (germline): SNHLY, FYNNEI. This CDR3 comprises 15 residues. Trimming shortened V by 8 bases and J by 4 bases, and 20 bases separated the two germline ends. The CDR3 nucleotides read TGTGCCAGCTCAAAGCCAACCAGGGACCGCTATGGCTACACCTTC. The encoded protein is CASSKPTRDRYGYTF.

Only a few counts were recorded for this clonotype. V and J are TRBV5-6 and TRBJ2-2; no firm D call. The CDR3 has 14 amino acids. Trimming cost V 4 bases and J 1 base, with 8 bases left between them. Germline V gene lookup returns CDR1 SGHDT and CDR2 YYEEEE. CDR3 DNA sequence: TGTGCCAGCAGCATCTACAAGAACACCGGGGAGCTGTTTTTT. This gives the protein CASSIYKNTGELFF.

This clonotype was observed once. The chain is built from TRBV5-5 and TRBJ2-7; 9 bases fit TRBD1. The CDR3 is made up of 16 amino acids. V gave up 0 bases and J gave up 5 bases; unmatched junction bases: 9. CDR1 is SGHKS, CDR2 YYEKEE, per germline (reference sequence). The CDR3 loop reads CASSLAGTGYLDEQYF. CDR3 bases: TGTGCCAGCAGCTTGGCCGGGACAGGGTATTTAGACGAGCAGTACTTC.

The chain employs TRBV7-9 and TRBJ2-7; D may be TRBD2 (5 bases). The CDR3 runs 15 residues. Trimming removed 0 bases at V and 5 bases at J, with 14 bases between. Germline V gives CDR1 SEHNR, CDR2 FQNEAQ (reference sequence). The DNA for the CDR3 is TGTGCCAGCAGCTTAGCAGTAATAACTAGAGACGAGCAGTACTTC. Its protein product is CASSLAVITRDEQYF.

This clonotype was seen a few times. V gene TRBV10-1 combines with J gene TRBJ2-1; D call uncertain. The V and J ends lost 3 bases and 5 bases respectively, with 11 bases between them. CDR1 is WNHNN and CDR2 is SYGVQD in the germline V gene (reference sequence). The CDR3 has 14 amino acids. CDR3 sequence (DNA): TGCGCCAGCAGTGATTCCAGGCGCAACAATGAGCAGTTCTTC. Its translation: CASSDSRRNNEQFF.

There are many counts of this clonotype. The chain links TRBV12-3 or TRBV12-4 to TRBJ1-1; D is unresolved. Trimming removed 0 bases at V and 6 bases at J, with 5 bases between. The CDR3 runs to 12 residues. Here the CDR3 DNA reads TGTGCCAGCAGTTTAGCCCCAGCTGAAGCTTTCTTT. Its translation: CASSLAPAEAFF.

This clonotype showed up just a few times. The genes are TRBV24-1 and TRBJ1-1; the match to TRBD1 covers 7 bases. Germline CDR1 KGHDR, CDR2 SFDVKD. CDR3 size: 14 residues. Unmatched junction bases numbered 7, after V lost 5 bases and J lost 5 bases. DNA for the CDR3: TGTGCCACCAGTGGGACAGGACGAGGGACTGAAGCTTTCTTT. Its translation is CATSGTGRGTEAFF.

This clonotype was picked up a small number of times. This rearrangement joins TRBV29-1 to TRBJ1-6, with D hard to call. The CDR3 is 13 residues long. The germline V gene has CDR1 SQVTM and CDR2 ANQGSEA. The V gene lost 4 bases and the J gene lost 5 bases, with 9 bases spanning the gap. The CDR3 DNA sequence: TGCAGCGTTGCAATTACCGATAATTCACCCCTCCACTTT. It specifies CSVAITDNSPLHF.

There are a few counts of this clonotype. The CDR3 loop is CASSEVGFTDTQYF. Here the CDR3 DNA reads TGTGCCAGCAGTGAGGTAGGGTTTACAGATACGCAGTATTTT. V gene TRBV25-1 combines with J gene TRBJ2-3; D gene ambiguous. Germline V gene sequence: CDR1 MGHDK, CDR2 SYGVNS. The length of the CDR3 is 14 residues. V was clipped by 3 bases and J by 3 bases, with 10 bases between them. The whole variable domain, remainder taken from reference TRBV25-1 and TRBJ2-3, is EADIYQTPRYLVIGTGKKITLECSQTMGHDKMYWYQQDPGMELHLIHYSYGVNSTEKGDLSSESTVSRIRTEHFPLTLESARPSHTSQYLCASSEVGFTDTQYFGPGTRLTVL.

This sequence joins TRBV18 and TRBJ1-1; 8 bases align to TRBD1. V dropped 2 bases and J dropped 1; count of bases not matched to a gene: 9. From germline, CDR1 is KGHSH and CDR2 LQKENI. CDR3 length: 17 amino acids. CDR3 DNA: TGTGCCAGCTCACCATCCATAGGACAGGGAGGGAACACTGAAGCTTTCTTT. It specifies CASSPSIGQGGNTEAFF.

This clonotype was seen more than once but under ten times. This sequence joins TRBV2 and TRBJ2-7; either TRBD1 or TRBD2 may supply D (5 bases each). Germline-derived CDR1 and CDR2 are SNHLY and FYNNEI. The V gene lost 6 bases and the J gene lost 5 bases, with 11 bases spanning the gap. The length of the CDR3 is 12 residues. The CDR3 DNA sequence: TGTGCCAGCAGGAGGGGTTGGAACGAGCAGTACGTC. It translates to CASRRGWNEQYV.

V is TRBV5-1 and J is TRBJ2-5; TRBD1 or TRBD2 may be the D gene (5 bases each). Trimming took 4 bases from V and 1 from J, leaving 17 bases between them. The CDR3 extends over 16 amino acids. Per germline, CDR1 SGHRS and CDR2 YFSETQ. The CDR3 here is CASSPGPGWGQETQYF. The CDR3 DNA is TGCGCCAGCAGCCCGGGGCCAGGGTGGGGCCAAGAGACCCAGTACTTC.

This sequence joins TRBV7-2 and TRBJ1-1; D not resolved. Germline CDR1 SGHTA, CDR2 FQGNSA. CDR3 size: 16 residues. Trimming took off 2 bases at V and 5 bases at J, with 18 bases between the two ends. The CDR3 protein is CASSLIPPGRETEAFF. The DNA for the CDR3 is TGTGCCAGCAGCTTAATCCCGCCCGGGAGGGAAACTGAAGCTTTCTTT.

The chain carries TRBV29-1 and TRBJ1-1; D remains unclear. The CDR3 runs 12 residues. V was pared by 3 bases and J by 0 bases, with 5 bases between. Germline V gene data show CDR1 as SQVTM and CDR2 as ANQGSEA. CDR3 coding DNA: TGCAGCGTTGACGTTGTGAACACTGAAGCTTTCTTT. Protein: CSVDVVNTEAFF.

This clonotype was seen ten or more times. This chain connects TRBV27 to TRBJ1-1; 9 nucleotides agree with TRBD1. Germline CDR1 reads MNHEY; CDR2 reads SMNVEV (reference sequence). The ends lost 3 bases at V and 4 bases at J; junction bases unmatched: 3. CDR3 length: 14 residues. The CDR3 bases are TGTGCCAGCAGTTTGAAGGACAGGGGCACTGAAGCTTTCTTT. Residues: CASSLKDRGTEAFF.

The V gene is TRBV29-1, the J gene TRBJ2-1; TRBD1 aligns across 7 bases. CDR1 is SQVTM and CDR2 is ANQGSEA in the germline V gene. This CDR3 is built from 14 residues. The J segment lost 4 bases and the V segment lost 1 base, leaving 4 bases of the junction unmatched. The CDR3 reads CSVEGDRLYNEQFF. CDR3 in DNA: TGCAGCGTTGAAGGGGACAGACTATACAATGAGCAGTTCTTC.

This chain joins TRBV6-2 or TRBV6-3 and TRBJ2-1; 12 bases align to TRBD2. Germline CDR1 MNHEY, CDR2 SVGEGT. With 0 bases clipped from V and 0 bases from J, the junction kept 3 bases outside the gene matches. There are 18 residues in the CDR3. This CDR3 reads CASSYSTSGSPSYNEQFF. CDR3 DNA sequence: TGTGCCAGCAGTTACTCGACTAGCGGGAGCCCCTCCTACAATGAGCAGTTCTTC.

This clonotype was counted ten times or more. The V and J genes are TRBV7-4 and TRBJ2-3; 7 positions agree with TRBD1. Germline V lookup: CDR1 SGHVT, CDR2 SQSDAQ. The length of the CDR3 is 18 residues. V shed 2 bases and J 3 bases; nucleotides not matched to a gene: 14. CDR3 region: CASSLKEQGYGRTDTQYF. The CDR3 DNA sequence: TGTGCCAGCAGCTTAAAGGAACAGGGGTATGGTAGGACAGATACGCAGTATTTT.

The V call is TRBV2, the J call TRBJ2-2, with TRBD1 as a possible D gene (6 bases). Germline assignment: CDR1 SNHLY and CDR2 FYNNEI. The CDR3 runs to 12 residues. V lost 6 bases to trimming and J lost 8 bases, with 10 bases between them. The CDR3: CASRAGAGELFF. For the CDR3, the DNA is TGTGCCAGCAGGGCAGGGGCGGGGGAGCTGTTTTTT.

V usage is TRBV12-3 or TRBV12-4 and J usage is TRBJ1-3; no clear D gene. This CDR3 spans 14 amino acids. V was trimmed by 1 base and J by 0 bases, leaving 4 bases between them. The CDR3 DNA follows: TGTGCCAGCAGTTTAGGGCTCTCTGGAAACACCATATATTTT. This translates into CASSLGLSGNTIYF.

The genes are TRBV24-1 and TRBJ2-3; perhaps D is TRBD1 or TRBD2 (5 bases each). The CDR3 runs to 16 residues. The V and J ends lost 5 bases and 3 bases respectively, with 17 bases between them. Germline V gene sequence: CDR1 KGHDR, CDR2 SFDVKD. The CDR3 nucleotides are TGTGCCACCAGTGCCCGTCTATCCGGGACGACAGATACGCAGTATTTT. Protein: CATSARLSGTTDTQYF.

The chain carries TRBV20-1 and TRBJ1-1; tentatively, D is TRBD1 (5 bases). Between the trimmed V and J ends, which lost 0 bases and 5 bases, there was a span of 13 bases. The CDR3 runs 14 residues. Germline V gene sequence: CDR1 DFQATT, CDR2 SNEGSKA (reference sequence). The CDR3 is CSARDIRGGTEAFF. The DNA of the CDR3 is TGCAGTGCTAGAGATATCCGGGGGGGGACTGAAGCTTTCTTT.

The gene calls are TRBV20-1 and TRBJ2-5, with TRBD2 identical over 11 bases. From germline, CDR1 is DFQATT and CDR2 SNEGSKA (reference sequence). J was trimmed by 7 bases and V by 7 bases; bases with no gene match: 11. The CDR3 is 14 amino acids. CDR3 in amino acids: CSVQSGTSGGTQYF. The CDR3 DNA reads TGCAGTGTTCAATCCGGGACTAGCGGTGGGACCCAGTACTTC.

The chain has TRBV28 and TRBJ2-7; weak D call: TRBD1 (6 bases). This CDR3 is 14 amino acids long. Trimming cost V 5 bases and J 1 base, with 12 bases left between them. The germline CDR1 and CDR2 sequences are MDHEN and SYDVKM. As DNA, the CDR3 is TGTGCCAGCAGTAACCTACAGGGTTCCTACGAGCAGTACTTC. Protein product: CASSNLQGSYEQYF.